What follows are 9 T cell receptor beta chains derived from one specimen sequenced in a study of cytomegalovirus exposure and HLA in healthy donors. Sequencing was performed with immunoSEQ multiplex PCR; in TCRdb, only in-frame clones are kept and a portion is missing. The profile shows approximately 73,000 clones, roughly 95% of them singletons. Specimen: PBMCs. All receptors derive from a young man in good health and CMV-seronegative.

This chain uses TRBV30 with TRBJ2-1, with 8 bases that match TRBD2. CDR3 length equals 13 residues. The germline CDR1 and CDR2 sequences are GTSNPN and SVGIG (reference sequence). V lost 5 bases, J lost 7 bases, and 7 bases stayed unmatched. The CDR3: CAWAIQRGNEQFF. CDR3 sequence (DNA): TGTGCCTGGGCTATCCAGCGGGGGAATGAGCAGTTCTTC.

The chain employs TRBV27 and TRBJ2-1; D is unresolved. The CDR3 totals 15 residues. Germline V CDR1 and CDR2: MNHEY, SMNVEV (reference sequence). V was shortened by 6 bases and J by 6 bases, with 18 bases between the two germline ends. The CDR3 sequence is CASSPSPIGRNEQFF. The CDR3 DNA sequence: TGTGCCAGCAGCCCCTCACCCATTGGGCGCAATGAGCAGTTCTTC.

The chain links TRBV2 to TRBJ2-3; no definite D call. V lost 6 bases and J lost 1, with 5 bases in between. The germline V gene encodes CDR1 SNHLY and CDR2 FYNNEI. The CDR3 totals 12 residues. DNA of the CDR3: TGTGCCAGCAGACGGGGCACAGATACGCAGTATTTT. It is translated as CASRRGTDTQYF.

On this clone itself: A read error may account for a junction end that differs from germline. This chain connects TRBV15 to TRBJ1-2, with 8 bases fitting TRBD1. Looked up from germline, CDR1 is LNHNV and CDR2 is YYDKDF (reference sequence). The CDR3 is made up of 15 amino acids. The CDR3: CATSRDKGGTGEPFF. DNA for the CDR3: TGTGCCACCAGCAGAGATAAAGGTGGGACAGGAGAGCCCTTCTTC. The variable domain in full, completed from reference TRBV15 and TRBJ1-2, reads DAMVIQNPRYQVTQFGKPVTLSCSQTLNHNVMYWYQQKSSQAPKLLFHYYDKDFNNEADTPDNFQSRRPNTSFCFLDIRSPGLGDTAMYLCATSRDKGGTGEPFFGSGTRLTVV.

This chain connects TRBV27 to TRBJ2-7; the D gene is possibly TRBD1 (7 bases). Germline V gene lookup returns CDR1 MNHEY and CDR2 SMNVEV (reference sequence). Trimming cost V 7 bases and J 3 bases, with 19 bases left between them. The CDR3 extends over 15 amino acids. CDR3 in DNA: TGTGCCAGCAAGGGGGCAGGAGGGGAACTCTACGAGCAGTACTTC. Its protein product is CASKGAGGELYEQYF.

This clone came up a few times. The genes are TRBV6-1 and TRBJ1-6; the D gene is possibly TRBD1 (5 bases). V was cut by 2 bases and J by 8 bases, with 13 bases left in between. Germline V gives CDR1 MNHNS, CDR2 SASEGT. The CDR3 spans 15 residues. DNA for the CDR3: TGTGCCAGCAGTGAAAGACAGATTATAGATTCACCCCTCCACTTT. Residues: CASSERQIIDSPLHF.

This clone was observed a single time. The chain uses TRBV2 and TRBJ1-4, with D unresolved. The V and J ends lost 8 bases and 3 bases respectively, with 13 bases between them. This CDR3 is built from 14 residues. Germline V gene lookup returns CDR1 SNHLY and CDR2 FYNNEI. The CDR3 sequence is CASSGVSSNEKLFF. The CDR3 bases are TGTGCCAGCTCCGGGGTCAGCTCTAATGAAAAACTGTTTTTT.

This chain joins TRBV30 and TRBJ1-5, with 11 bases matching TRBD1. V shed 2 bases, J shed 4 bases, and the junction held 4 bases outside the gene matches. Germline-derived CDR1 and CDR2 are GTSNPN and SVGIG (reference sequence). The CDR3 loop spans 15 amino acids. Here the CDR3 reads CAWSTGTGGNQPQHF. The CDR3 DNA sequence: TGTGCCTGGAGTACCGGGACAGGGGGAAATCAGCCCCAGCATTTT.

The chain recombines TRBV19 with TRBJ1-2; 11 nucleotides align to TRBD1. The CDR3 extends over 14 amino acids. The germline V gene encodes CDR1 LNHDA and CDR2 SQIVND (reference sequence). After removal of 5 bases from V and 4 bases from J, the junction contained 3 bases not matched to a gene. The CDR3 coding sequence is TGTGCCAGTAGTGCGGGACAGGGGGGCTATGGCTACACCTTC. Translated: CASSAGQGGYGYTF.